This entry is about one T cell receptor (beta chain). This sample was taken from a study of blood T cell repertoires in COVID-19. Looking at the study overall: Donors in the United States, Italy and Spain gave samples during acute or convalescent COVID-19. T cells, B-cell-depleted T cells, or PBMCs provided the cDNA or gDNA that served as material.

Trimming shortened V by 7 bases and J by 5 bases, and 17 bases separated the two germline ends. The germline gives CDR1 MDHEN, CDR2 SYDVKM. The CDR3 loop spans 14 amino acids. Original handling: The authors estimated nucleated cell counts from reference gene primer amplification. Repertoires were generated with immunoSEQ multiplex PCR, while TCRdb's copy carries only in-frame clones and drops some. That table supplies the V and J calls and clone size; D and trimming were determined from the DNA. Of roughly 100,000 clones listed, roughly four fifths were seen once; the top ten hold roughly 5%. The TCR comes from a man aged 55 to 69 with acute or convalescent COVID-19. Sequencing was carried out using peripheral blood. The rearrangement uses TRBV28 and TRBJ1-1, with D unclear. The CDR3 loop is CASKTTSGWTEAFF. The CDR3 coding sequence is TGTGCCAGCAAAACTACTAGCGGATGGACTGAAGCTTTCTTT.